This T cell receptor beta chain stems from a study of metastatic and nonmetastatic thyroid tumors (dated by TCRdb to about 2020). Study-level background: Repertoires were compared across peripheral blood and tumor or nodule tissue samples from malignant and benign thyroid patients. Points the paper makes about the study in general: In both blood and tumor samples, TCR beta diversity was reported to be significantly higher in malignant tumors than in benign nodules.

The library relied on PCR. Sequencing took place on an Illumina HiSeq 4000. High-throughput sequencing was used to profile the TCR beta-chain CDR3 region of every patient. The published analysis was carried out like this. Drawing on CDR3 differences between clinicopathological groups, the researchers built a classifier meant to tell apart patients with distant-metastatic papillary thyroid cancer. To measure repertoire diversity the researchers used the Shannon index, while the Morisita-Horn index served to gauge how similar the tumor and blood repertoires were. TCRdb's own reprocessing of the public reads used fastp at Q25 and MiXCR and kept productive beta chains. The V and J calls follow TCRdb's processing rather than the paper's. This sample holds thousands of clones; 30% to 45% were observed only once. The ten most abundant clones make up 10% to 15% of the sample. Before undergoing thyroid surgery, none of the patients had been given any kind of treatment. The study retrospectively analysed patient clinical samples collected from about 2011 to 2018 using T-cell receptor beta sequencing.

Notes on this clone: No cognate antigen has been identified for it. Base qualities are missing; no much larger clone stands one base away.

V trim: 2 bases; J trim: 4 bases; unmatched bases: 6. The CDR3 spans 16 residues, from the cysteine through the phenylalanine. Just the 48-base CDR3 DNA is kept, in frame starting at base 1. CDR1 is given as SGHTA and CDR2 as FQGTGA, both from the germline V gene. The sequence was obtained from a female donor with papillary thyroid cancer or a benign thyroid nodule (not recorded which). Some clones in this sample may be carry-over from other donors' samples. The sequenced sample consisted of adjacent normal tissue. The rearranged segments are TRBV7-3 and TRBJ2-2, and TRBD1 aligns with 8 junction nucleotides. The nucleotides read TGTGCCAGCAGCTTACAGGGGGCCATGGGCACCGGGGAGCTGTTTTTT. Its coded protein is CASSLQGAMGTGELFF. With the rest looked up from the reference TRBV7-3 and TRBJ2-2 genes rather than sequenced, the full variable domain is GAGVSQTPSNKVTEKGKYVELRCDPISGHTALYWYRQSLGQGPEFLIYFQGTGAADDSGLPNDRFFAVRPEGSVSTLKIQRTERGDSAVYLCASSLQGAMGTGELFFGEGSRLTVL.